This section outlines one T cell receptor (beta chain) sequence together with its context. The antigen is unknown. Germline CDR1 reads SGHTA; CDR2 reads FQGNSA. The V and J ends lost 0 bases and 0 bases respectively, with 9 bases between them. The length of the CDR3 is 16 residues. This record comes from a study of Ad26.COV2.S vaccination and SARS-CoV-2 variants. Study at large: The trial was COV1001 and the donor's arm was Ad26.COV2.S.

Study results and caveats: Spike-specific TCR breadth was greater after Ad26.COV2.S than placebo.

TCRdb keeps only in-frame clones here, not all; method: immunoSEQ multiplex PCR. The repertoire has some 400,000 clones, approximately 91% of them found once; the top ten carry 1.9%. Treatment noted: around 19 received Ad26.COV2.S at low or high dose, single or two shots; a few received placebo; per-sample allocation not given. The samples were gathered on day 63 after the first injection of vaccine or placebo. The administered vaccine (an Ad26 vector) expressed Wuhan-strain SARS-CoV-2 spike. The TCR was taken from a person between 18 and 65 years old who received the Ad26.COV2.S COVID-19 vaccine or a placebo. Specimen: peripheral blood, collected in a trial of Ad26.COV2.S vaccine versus placebo. The chain has TRBV7-2 and TRBJ2-4; weak D call: TRBD2 (6 bases). In DNA form, the CDR3 reads TGTGCCAGCAGCTTAGCTCCAGCGGGAGCCAAAAACATTCAGTACTTC. The encoded protein is CASSLAPAGAKNIQYF.